The next 7 T cell receptor beta chains were all read from a single sample in a study of T cell changes during pregnancy in multiple sclerosis. Data came from immunoSEQ multiplex PCR; TCRdb stores just in-frame clones and leaves some out. The repertoire holds roughly 35,000 clones, with over 75% as singletons. The sample consisted of CD4+ T cells from peripheral blood mononuclear cells, taken before pregnancy. These receptor sequences come from a female donor with multiple sclerosis, enrolled in a pregnancy study.

V is TRBV11-2 and J is TRBJ2-4; D is possibly TRBD2 (6 bases). In germline, CDR1 is SGHAT, CDR2 FQNNGV. CDR3 length: 19 residues. V was cut by 1 base and J by 0 bases, with 19 bases left in between. Here the CDR3 reads CASSLGGFRQGLAKNIQYF. CDR3 DNA: TGTGCCAGCAGCTTAGGAGGTTTCCGGCAGGGACTAGCCAAAAACATTCAGTACTTC. Looking up the rest from reference TRBV11-2 and TRBJ2-4 gives the full variable domain: EAGVAQSPRYKIIEKRQSVAFWCNPISGHATLYWYQQILGQGPKLLIQFQNNGVVDDSQLPKDRFSAERLKGVDSTLKIQPAKLEDSAVYLCASSLGGFRQGLAKNIQYFGAGTRLSVL.

The genes are TRBV30 and TRBJ2-5; TRBD2 aligns across 10 bases. The trim removed 5 bases at V and 5 bases at J, leaving 14 bases unmatched. This CDR3 has 16 amino acids. Germline lookup yields CDR1 GTSNPN and CDR2 SVGIG (reference sequence). In nucleotides, the CDR3 is TGTGCCTGGGGGACACTAGCGGGAATAAGAGGGGAGACCCAGTACTTC. Its translation is CAWGTLAGIRGETQYF.

The chain is built from TRBV2 and TRBJ2-5; D gene uncertain. This CDR3 contains 14 residues. In germline, CDR1 is SNHLY, CDR2 FYNNEI. V lost 3 bases and J 3 bases, leaving 11 bases between the germline ends. CDR3 nucleotides: TGTGCCAGCAGTGAGGAACGCGGAAAAGAGACCCAGTACTTC. As protein: CASSEERGKETQYF.

This chain links TRBV19 with TRBJ1-1; D uncertain. Deletions cut 0 bases from V and 3 bases from J, with 11 bases between. The CDR3 loop spans 15 amino acids. Looked up from germline, CDR1 is LNHDA and CDR2 is SQIVND (reference sequence). The CDR3 nucleotides are TGTGCCAGTAGTATAGAATTGGGTCGGGACACTGAAGCTTTCTTT. Translated: CASSIELGRDTEAFF.

The V gene is TRBV11-2, the J gene TRBJ2-7, with D perhaps matching TRBD1 (6 bases). Germline CDR1 reads SGHAT; CDR2 reads FQNNGV. V lost 5 bases, J lost 0 bases, and 11 bases lay in between. The CDR3 runs 14 residues. DNA for the CDR3: TGTGCCAGCAGCCGGGACAAAACCTCCTACGAGCAGTACTTC. Translating gives CASSRDKTSYEQYF.

This clone has only a few counts. Other DNA sequences of this sample code for an identical CDR3. CDR3 amino acids: CASRTGGGYEQYF. The CDR3 DNA is TGTGCCAGCAGGACAGGGGGCGGGTACGAGCAGTACTTC. The chain uses TRBV28 and TRBJ2-7; 10 nucleotides line up with TRBD1. There are 13 residues in the CDR3. The trim removed 6 bases at V and 4 bases at J, leaving 3 bases unmatched. Per the germline V gene, CDR1 is MDHEN and CDR2 is SYDVKM.

The chain employs TRBV7-3 and TRBJ2-2; weak D call: TRBD1 (6 bases). The V gene lost 5 bases and the J gene lost 4 bases, with 11 bases spanning the gap. Germline V lookup: CDR1 SGHTA, CDR2 FQGTGA. The CDR3 has 14 residues. The CDR3 loop reads CASSPGHRTGELFF. CDR3 coding DNA: TGTGCCAGCAGCCCGGGACACCGCACCGGGGAGCTGTTTTTT.